The 6 T cell receptor beta chains presented below share a single source sample, sequenced in a study of CD8 T cells in Susac syndrome. RNA amounts of roughly 0.45 to 1 ug underwent reverse transcription with random hexamers. A single record per CDR3 protein comes from TCRdb applying MiXCR to the immunoSEQ multiplex PCR reads. The sample includes about 200,000 distinct CDR3 sequences, roughly 96% of them seen just once. Sample: CD4+ T cells from PBMCs. Receptors originate from a human donor in good health.

The chain links TRBV25-1 to TRBJ1-1; TRBD1 aligns across 7 bases. V was clipped by 6 bases and J by 5 bases; unmatched bases: 6. This CDR3 contains 13 residues. From germline, CDR1 is MGHDK and CDR2 SYGVNS. CDR3 sequence (DNA): TGTGCCAGCAGGGGACGACAGGGAACTGAAGCTTTCTTT. It is translated as CASRGRQGTEAFF.

The J gene is TRBJ2-5, the V gene TRBV28; D is unclear. Germline lookup yields CDR1 MDHEN and CDR2 SYDVKM. The CDR3 loop spans 13 amino acids. V was shortened by 6 bases and J by 5 bases, with 13 bases between the two germline ends. The CDR3 DNA follows: TGTGCCAGCAGGAATGGTCCGCGGGAGACCCAGTACTTC. This codes for CASRNGPRETQYF.

The chain uses TRBV5-1 and TRBJ2-5, with no clear D. V was clipped by 0 bases and J by 5 bases, with 11 bases between them. The CDR3 loop spans 14 amino acids. CDR1 and CDR2 from the germline V gene are SGHRS and YFSETQ. The CDR3, as DNA: TGCGCCAGCAGCTTGGAAGCTAGTTGGGAGACCCAGTACTTC. Its protein is CASSLEASWETQYF.

For the CDR3, the DNA is TGTGCCAGCAGTTTCGAGCGGACACAGGGCCATGAGCAGTTCTTC. It encodes CASSFERTQGHEQFF. This rearrangement joins TRBV12-3 or TRBV12-4 to TRBJ2-1, with D perhaps matching TRBD1 (6 bases). Trimming pared 3 bases from V and 8 bases from J, leaving 17 bases between. This CDR3 is built from 15 residues.

V usage is TRBV25-1 and J usage is TRBJ2-5; no reliable D call. V lost 1 base, J lost 7 bases, and 13 bases lay in between. CDR3 length equals 14 residues. Germline V CDR1 and CDR2: MGHDK, SYGVNS. The CDR3 DNA follows: TGTGCCAGCAGTGAATTTGGATCCGCTCGGACCCAGTACTTC. Protein sequence: CASSEFGSARTQYF.

The rearrangement uses TRBV6-5 and TRBJ2-7; D perhaps matches TRBD1 (5 bases). Per germline, CDR1 MNHEY and CDR2 SVGAGI. Trimming stripped 7 bases from V and 2 bases from J, with 18 bases between. CDR3 length: 15 amino acids. The CDR3: CASTPQVGLTYEQYV. The CDR3 DNA follows: TGTGCCAGCACCCCACAGGTGGGTCTTACCTACGAGCAGTACGTC.